These 22 T cell receptor beta chains were sequenced from one sample in a study of blood T cells in healthy people across ages. Using a J-beta primer mix together with a sample-barcoded 5' primer, a second PCR was run for roughly 6 to 11 cycles. TCRdb re-analysed the 5' RACE reads in MiXCR, keeping a single row per CDR3 protein. The sample records under 2 million distinct CDR3 sequences, approximately 32% being singletons. Sequencing was performed on blood. These receptors were collected from a woman in her twenties or thirties in good health.

This clonotype appeared a few times. The rearrangement links TRBV6-2 or TRBV6-3 to TRBJ2-7; D call uncertain. V was clipped by 2 bases and J by 8 bases, with 10 bases between them. Per the germline V gene, CDR1 is MNHEY and CDR2 is SVGEGT. The CDR3 is 12 amino acids. CDR3 sequence: CASSYNGVKQYF. CDR3 nucleotide sequence: TGTGCCAGCAGTTACAATGGGGTTAAGCAGTACTTC.

This sequence joins TRBV6-6 and TRBJ2-7; D is possibly TRBD1 (6 bases). V lost 6 bases to trimming and J lost 8 bases, with 17 bases between them. CDR3 length: 13 residues. Germline V gene data show CDR1 as MNHNY and CDR2 as SVGAGI (reference sequence). CDR3 sequence (DNA): TGTGCCAGCAGCCTGGACAGCTCTATGAAGCAGTACTTC. This gives the protein CASSLDSSMKQYF.

This clonotype was counted between two and nine times. CDR3 region: CASTHRGLDTDTQYF. For the CDR3, the DNA is TGTGCCAGCACCCACCGGGGACTCGACACAGATACGCAGTATTTT. This chain links TRBV7-8 with TRBJ2-3; D is possibly TRBD2 (6 bases). This CDR3 has 15 amino acids. The V gene lost 7 bases and the J gene lost 2 bases, with 16 bases spanning the gap. CDR1 and CDR2 from the germline V gene are SGHVS and FQNEAQ.

Regarding this clonotype: The junction and the germline gene differ at one end; a read error may be behind it. The genes are TRBV27 and TRBJ2-2; a possible D gene is TRBD2 (6 bases). Germline V gene data show CDR1 as MNHEY and CDR2 as SMNVEV (reference sequence). CDR3 length: 13 residues. The CDR3 bases are TGTGCCAGCAGTTCCGCGGAAGGCCGGGAGCGGTTTTTT. Translated: CASSSAEGRERFF.

This clonotype was recorded a few times. This chain uses TRBV27 with TRBJ1-5; a weak D match, TRBD1 (5 bases). Germline V gene sequence: CDR1 MNHEY, CDR2 SMNVEV (reference sequence). The V gene lost 8 bases and the J gene lost 0 bases, with 14 bases spanning the gap. The CDR3 runs 15 residues. The CDR3 sequence: CASSDTPYSNQPQHF. CDR3 in DNA: TGTGCCAGCTCGGACACCCCATATAGCAATCAGCCCCAGCATTTT.

The sample holds a few counts of this clonotype. The J gene is TRBJ2-7, the V gene TRBV7-3, with 16 bases lining up with TRBD2. With V trimmed by 1 base and J by 5 bases, 8 bases remained unmatched. Germline values: CDR1 SGHTA, CDR2 FQGTGA. The CDR3 is made up of 18 amino acids. This chain's CDR3 is CASSLIPGLAGGRNEQYF. As DNA, the CDR3 is TGTGCCAGCAGCTTAATTCCGGGACTAGCGGGAGGGAGAAACGAGCAGTACTTC.

This clonotype was recorded a few times. The CDR3 DNA follows: TGCGCCAGCAGCCCAGGGTTTGATCAGCCCCAGCATTTT. Translating it yields CASSPGFDQPQHF. The V and J genes are TRBV5-1 and TRBJ1-5; weak D call: TRBD1 (5 bases). Per the germline V gene, CDR1 is SGHRS and CDR2 is YFSETQ. The length of the CDR3 is 13 residues. The V and J ends lost 4 bases and 5 bases respectively, with 10 bases between them.

Ten or more counts support this clonotype. This chain connects TRBV29-1 to TRBJ2-3; D possibly corresponds to TRBD2 (6 bases). The V end lost 0 bases, the J end lost 5 bases, and 18 bases lay between the germline ends. Germline V gives CDR1 SQVTM, CDR2 ANQGSEA. The CDR3 runs 16 residues. The CDR3: CSVEDPPGVLGDTQYF. CDR3 sequence (DNA): TGCAGCGTTGAAGATCCACCGGGAGTGTTAGGAGATACGCAGTATTTT.

About this clonotype itself: The junction differs from germline at one of its ends, possibly a read error. The gene calls are TRBV27 and TRBJ2-2, with 7 positions matching TRBD1. This CDR3 contains 17 residues. Germline-derived CDR1 and CDR2 are MNHEY and SMNVEV (reference sequence). CDR3 amino acids: CAGSLEGGRGYTGELFF. As DNA, the CDR3 is TGTGCCGGCAGTTTAGAAGGGGGCAGGGGATACACCGGGGAGCTGTTTTTT.

J is TRBJ2-7 and V is TRBV9, with D unclear. The CDR3 spans 14 residues. CDR1 and CDR2 (germline): SGDLS, YYNGEE. V gave up 2 bases and J gave up 5 bases, with 14 bases separating them. CDR3 sequence reads: CASSVEDGPHEQYF. The CDR3, as DNA: TGTGCCAGCAGCGTCGAGGACGGGCCCCACGAGCAGTACTTC.

J is TRBJ1-1 and V is TRBV4-1; a weak D match, TRBD1 (6 bases). Per the germline V gene, CDR1 is MGHRA and CDR2 is YSYEKL. The V end was cut by 6 bases, the J end by 1 base, with 9 bases between. The CDR3 runs 13 residues. The CDR3 nucleotides are TGCGCCAGCAGAATGACAGGGAACACTGAAGCTTTCTTT. Translated, it gives CASRMTGNTEAFF.

This chain uses TRBV5-6 with TRBJ1-3; D unresolved. Between the trimmed V and J ends, which lost 4 bases and 2 bases, there was a span of 16 bases. The CDR3 length is 16 residues. The germline CDR1 and CDR2 sequences are SGHDT and YYEEEE. Here the CDR3 DNA reads TGTGCCAGCAGCAGTCGCGGACGGTACCCTGGAAACACCATATATTTT. It specifies CASSSRGRYPGNTIYF.

The J gene is TRBJ1-4, the V gene TRBV5-1, with TRBD1 matching 8 bases. The CDR3 extends over 17 amino acids. With 4 bases clipped from V and 8 bases from J, the junction kept 16 bases outside the gene matches. Germline V gene sequence: CDR1 SGHRS, CDR2 YFSETQ. CDR3 DNA sequence: TGCGCCAGCAGCCCAGGACAGGGCTTAACGGGCTGGGAAAAACTGTTTTTT. Translated, it gives CASSPGQGLTGWEKLFF.

V usage is TRBV10-3 and J usage is TRBJ1-2; no firm D call. V lost 0 bases and J 8 bases, leaving 4 bases between the germline ends. Germline CDR1 and CDR2: ENHRY and SYGVKD. CDR3 length: 11 amino acids. The CDR3 loop is CAISESLGYTF. The CDR3 nucleotides read TGTGCCATCAGTGAGTCGCTGGGCTACACCTTC.

There are a few counts of this clonotype. V gene TRBV4-1 combines with J gene TRBJ1-1; TRBD1 might be the D (6 bases). The germline V gene encodes CDR1 MGHRA and CDR2 YSYEKL. The CDR3 contains 15 residues. The V and J ends lost 3 bases and 6 bases respectively, with 17 bases between them. Written as DNA, the CDR3 is TGCGCCAGCAGCCATCTAGGACTCCCAGGGGCTGAAGCTTTCTTT. Its translation: CASSHLGLPGAEAFF.

The chain employs TRBV7-7 and TRBJ2-5; 8 nucleotides align to TRBD1. With V trimmed by 1 base and J by 6 bases, 7 bases remained unmatched. The germline V gene encodes CDR1 SSHAT and CDR2 FNYEAQ (reference sequence). The CDR3 extends over 15 amino acids. The CDR3, as DNA: TGTGCCAGCAGCTTAGGGGGGGACAGGACCCAGACCCAGTACTTC. Translation gives CASSLGGDRTQTQYF.

This chain links TRBV27 with TRBJ2-3; no reliable D call. The CDR3 is made up of 12 amino acids. The V gene's germline CDR1 is MNHEY and CDR2 SMNVEV (reference sequence). V was clipped by 6 bases and J by 4 bases, with 8 bases between them. The CDR3 DNA follows: TGTGCCAGCAGGGGGTTGGCAGATACGCAGTATTTT. Translating it yields CASRGLADTQYF.

V gene TRBV20-1 combines with J gene TRBJ2-5, with TRBD1 identical over 8 bases. Looked up from germline, CDR1 is DFQATT and CDR2 is SNEGSKA (reference sequence). The V and J ends lost 5 bases and 4 bases, in that order; junction bases with no gene match: 9. This CDR3 is 14 amino acids long. This CDR3 is CSARTGRAVETQYF. In nucleotides, the CDR3 is TGCAGTGCTCGGACAGGGCGGGCGGTAGAGACCCAGTACTTC.

This clonotype was recorded a few times. The chain uses TRBV12-3 or TRBV12-4 and TRBJ1-1, with TRBD1 as a possible D gene (5 bases). V lost 3 bases, J lost 1 base, and 12 bases lay in between. The CDR3 extends over 15 amino acids. In DNA form, the CDR3 reads TGTGCCAGCAGTTTTAGGGCAGGGTCGAACACTGAAGCTTTCTTT. The encoded protein is CASSFRAGSNTEAFF.

The V gene is TRBV5-1, the J gene TRBJ1-2; D unresolved. The CDR3 consists of 14 residues. V shed 2 bases and J shed 4 bases, with 12 bases lying between them. Germline assignment: CDR1 SGHRS and CDR2 YFSETQ. In DNA form, the CDR3 reads TGCGCCAGCAGCTTCCCCGGGGTTATCTATGGCTACACCTTC. Protein sequence: CASSFPGVIYGYTF.

Only one count was recorded for this clonotype. The CDR3 DNA reads as TGCGCCAGCAGGAGAAACCTACAGGGCACAGATACGCAGTATTTT. Its translation: CASRRNLQGTDTQYF. The chain has TRBV5-1 and TRBJ2-3; possible D gene TRBD1, 5 bases. The CDR3 is made up of 15 amino acids. Germline CDR1 SGHRS, CDR2 YFSETQ. Trimming cost V 5 bases and J 1 base, with 14 bases left between them.

The rearrangement uses TRBV6-5 and TRBJ1-1, with unresolved D. This CDR3 spans 13 amino acids. Germline V gene lookup returns CDR1 MNHEY and CDR2 SVGAGI. The V gene lost 6 bases and the J gene lost 9 bases, with 17 bases spanning the gap. The CDR3 spells CASSRKPQTKAFF. The CDR3 nucleotides read TGTGCCAGCAGCCGAAAACCCCAGACGAAAGCTTTCTTT.